This T cell receptor (beta chain) was documented in a study of CD8 T cells in Susac syndrome. RNA, at roughly 0.5 to 1 ug, was reverse transcribed with random hexamers. TCRdb ran MiXCR on the immunoSEQ multiplex PCR reads and lists one entry per CDR3 protein. This sample has almost 450,000 distinct CDR3 sequences; more than 80% occur once, and the top ten carry about 0.12%. The CDR3 consists of 16 residues. Germline CDR1 is SEHNR and CDR2 is FQNEAQ (reference sequence). V dropped 5 bases and J dropped 4 bases, with 18 bases sitting between them. The gene calls are TRBV7-9 and TRBJ1-5; a weak D match, TRBD1 (6 bases). This receptor was taken from a human donor with multiple sclerosis. Material for sequencing was CD8+ T cells from PBMCs. The CDR3 loop is CASSPSTGPPNQPQHF. The CDR3 DNA sequence: TGTGCCAGCAGCCCCTCGACAGGACCTCCTAATCAGCCCCAGCATTTT.